This T cell receptor beta chain emerged from a study of beta chain features in type 1 diabetes. Looking at the study overall: All of the samples together had some 110 million sorted cells examined.

Details on this clone: Its antigen is unknown.

The study, taken as a whole, reports: A moderate, significant TCRB CDR3 shortening appeared in type 1 diabetes across four CD4+ subsets. Sampled from patients, naive, central memory and Treg TCRB repertoires appeared more similar than those sampled from healthy donors. For patients and controls alike, PCR might favor shorter templates to the same degree.

The whole isolated RNA underwent reverse transcription, so sequencing captured expressed TCRB transcripts. There were some 3.6 million reads on average in the naive, central memory and regulatory T cell samples. Assay: immunoSEQ multiplex PCR; the TCRdb copy retains only in-frame clones and omits some. The data hold about 240,000 clones, with approximately 15% observed a single time. J lost 2 bases, V lost 3 bases, and 5 bases had no gene match. Germline CDR1 KGHSH, CDR2 LQKENI. There are 17 residues in the CDR3. The sequence was collected from a young man with type 1 diabetes. Sequenced sample: naive CD4+ T cells from blood. This sequence joins TRBV18 and TRBJ2-6, with TRBD2 matching over 9 bases. CDR3 in amino acids: CASSPQRGDPGANVLTF. CDR3 bases: TGTGCCAGCTCACCGCAGCGGGGGGACCCTGGGGCCAACGTCCTGACTTTC. The whole variable domain, filled in from reference TRBV18 and TRBJ2-6, reads NAGVMQNPRHLVRRRGQEARLRCSPMKGHSHVYWYRQLPEEGLKFMVYLQKENIIDESGMPKERFSAEFPKEGPSILRIQQVVRGDSAAYFCASSPQRGDPGANVLTFGAGSRLTVL.